Below are 20 T cell receptor beta chains sequenced from a single sample in a study of beta chain features in type 1 diabetes. The entirety of the isolated RNA underwent reverse transcription, so expressed TCRB transcripts were sequenced. Sequenced by immunoSEQ multiplex PCR; TCRdb stores in-frame clones only, minus some. The sample shows fewer than 900,000 clones, under 20% of them seen only once. What was sequenced was naive CD4+ T cells from blood. The receptors come from a woman in her late teens or twenties in good health.

Regarding this clone: Other DNA sequences in the same sample also yield this CDR3. The V and J genes are TRBV5-1 and TRBJ2-1; 8 positions match TRBD2. Per the germline V gene, CDR1 is SGHRS and CDR2 is YFSETQ. This CDR3 region has 15 residues. Losses at the gene ends were 0 bases for V and 3 bases for J; bases not matched to a gene: 2. Here the CDR3 DNA reads TGCGCCAGCAGCTTGGGTAGCGGGAACTACAATGAGCAGTTCTTC. It encodes CASSLGSGNYNEQFF.

This clone came up a few times. This chain links TRBV9 with TRBJ2-1; 7 bases line up with TRBD2. V gave up 0 bases and J gave up 9 bases; unmatched junction bases: 12. From germline, CDR1 is SGDLS and CDR2 YYNGEE. The CDR3 spans 16 residues. CDR3 sequence: CASSVAAGSTRGEQFF. The CDR3 DNA follows: TGTGCCAGCAGCGTAGCAGCGGGATCGACCCGGGGTGAGCAGTTCTTC.

This clone appeared a single time. The V gene is TRBV28, the J gene TRBJ1-2, with D maybe TRBD1 (6 bases). Germline CDR1 MDHEN, CDR2 SYDVKM. This CDR3 spans 13 amino acids. Trimming pared 5 bases from V and 8 bases from J, leaving 15 bases between. The CDR3 is CASSIKGVSGYTF. The CDR3 region has the DNA TGTGCCAGCAGTATCAAGGGGGTAAGCGGCTACACCTTC.

This clone has more than one count but fewer than ten. The sample carries other DNA sequences with the same CDR3. This CDR3 is CAITGGYGYTF. The CDR3 DNA reads TGTGCCATAACAGGGGGATATGGCTACACCTTC. The chain links TRBV10-3 to TRBJ1-2; 8 nucleotides align to TRBD1. From germline, CDR1 is ENHRY and CDR2 SYGVKD. This CDR3 comprises 11 residues. The J segment lost 5 bases and the V segment lost 9 bases, leaving 2 bases of the junction unmatched.

A few counts support this clone. This chain links TRBV28 with TRBJ1-3; D is undetermined. With 7 bases removed from V and 7 bases from J, the gap between germline ends came to 5 bases. This CDR3 comprises 10 residues. Germline CDR1 and CDR2: MDHEN and SYDVKM. The CDR3 sequence: CASIGNTIYF. Here the CDR3 DNA reads TGTGCCAGCATCGGGAACACCATATATTTT.

The rearrangement uses TRBV6-5 and TRBJ2-2, with D perhaps matching TRBD2 (5 bases). Trimming took off 6 bases at V and 4 bases at J, with 12 bases between the two ends. CDR3 length: 14 amino acids. Germline assignment: CDR1 MNHEY and CDR2 SVGAGI. The CDR3 here is CASRRGLSTGELFF. CDR3 bases: TGTGCCAGCAGACGCGGACTGTCCACCGGGGAGCTGTTTTTT.

The table lists this clone with a few counts. The J gene is TRBJ2-2, the V gene TRBV2, with D hard to call. CDR3 length equals 14 residues. Germline V lookup: CDR1 SNHLY, CDR2 FYNNEI. The germline V and J ends were trimmed by 8 bases and 0 bases, with 10 bases remaining between them. The CDR3 here is CASSKVPNTGELFF. The CDR3 region has the DNA TGTGCCAGCTCTAAAGTACCGAACACCGGGGAGCTGTTTTTT. Full variable domain (outside the CDR3, taken from reference TRBV2 and TRBJ2-2): EPEVTQTPSHQVTQMGQEVILRCVPISNHLYFYWYRQILGQKVEFLVSFYNNEISEKSEIFDDQFSVERPDGSNFTLKIRSTKLEDSAMYFCASSKVPNTGELFFGEGSRLTVL.

The chain carries TRBV4-2 and TRBJ2-5; unclear D gene. Looked up from germline, CDR1 is LGHNA and CDR2 is YNFKEQ. V gave up 4 bases and J gave up 2 bases, with 14 bases separating them. The CDR3 runs to 15 residues. CDR3 in DNA: TGTGCCAGCAGCCCCAGCAAGAGCCTACAAGAGACCCAGTACTTC. Amino acid sequence: CASSPSKSLQETQYF.

The chain links TRBV9 to TRBJ2-6; either TRBD1 or TRBD2 may supply D (5 bases each). Trimming left V 2 bases short and J 1 base short, with 16 bases between. Germline V gives CDR1 SGDLS, CDR2 YYNGEE. The CDR3 consists of 18 residues. The CDR3 bases are TGTGCCAGCAGCGTCCGGTTGGGGGAACCGTCTGGGGCCAACGTCCTGACTTTC. Protein sequence: CASSVRLGEPSGANVLTF.

The chain carries TRBV11-2 and TRBJ2-7, with TRBD2 identical over 7 bases. Germline CDR1 SGHAT, CDR2 FQNNGV. The CDR3 covers 19 residues. Trimming removed 2 bases from V and 0 bases from J; junction bases left unmatched: 16. CDR3 loop: CASSLMFATSPLSSYEQYF. In DNA, the CDR3 is TGTGCCAGCAGCTTAATGTTCGCGACTAGCCCATTGAGCTCCTACGAGCAGTACTTC.

V is TRBV18 and J is TRBJ2-3; 8 bases agree with TRBD1. CDR3 length: 16 amino acids. J was trimmed by 2 bases and V by 2 bases; bases with no gene match: 6. Germline loops: CDR1 KGHSH, CDR2 LQKENI. CDR3: CASSPRQGPFTDTQYF. CDR3 coding DNA: TGTGCCAGCTCACCAAGACAGGGGCCTTTCACAGATACGCAGTATTTT.

V and J are TRBV27 and TRBJ1-4, with D maybe TRBD1 (5 bases). Germline V gives CDR1 MNHEY, CDR2 SMNVEV (reference sequence). The CDR3 consists of 17 residues. Trimming removed 2 bases at V and 2 bases at J, with 15 bases between. The CDR3 sequence is CASSLSPPRGTNEKLFF. Here the CDR3 DNA reads TGTGCCAGCAGTTTAAGCCCCCCAAGGGGCACTAATGAAAAACTGTTTTTT.

The sample holds a few counts of this clone. The J gene is TRBJ2-7, the V gene TRBV25-1; D perhaps matches TRBD1 (6 bases). The germline gives CDR1 MGHDK, CDR2 SYGVNS. Between the trimmed V and J ends, which lost 3 bases and 4 bases, there was a span of 16 bases. The CDR3 sequence is 15 residues long. The CDR3 loop is CASSDRGTARYEQYF. CDR3 DNA: TGTGCCAGCAGTGACAGGGGAACAGCGCGATACGAGCAGTACTTC.

This clone has more than one count but fewer than ten. A read error may account for a junction end that differs from germline. The V call is TRBV7-2, the J call TRBJ1-2; weak D call: TRBD1 (6 bases). In germline, CDR1 is SGHTA, CDR2 FQGNSA. This CDR3 is 13 amino acids long. The CDR3 spells CATTREWGPAGYF. In nucleotides, the CDR3 is TGTGCCACGACCCGGGAGTGGGGGCCGGCCGGTTACTTC.

This chain uses TRBV6-5 with TRBJ2-3, with TRBD2 matching 11 bases. Germline trimming cut 0 bases from V and 5 bases from J; bases unmatched to any gene: 1. This CDR3 has 15 amino acids. Germline V gives CDR1 MNHEY, CDR2 SVGAGI. This chain's CDR3 is CASSYSLAGVDTQYF. The CDR3 bases are TGTGCCAGCAGTTACTCACTAGCGGGAGTAGATACGCAGTATTTT.

This clone was observed a handful of times. V usage is TRBV10-3 and J usage is TRBJ1-3; D is uncertain. The germline V and J ends were trimmed by 9 bases and 0 bases, with 9 bases remaining between them. The CDR3 runs to 13 residues. The germline V gene encodes CDR1 ENHRY and CDR2 SYGVKD. The CDR3 bases are TGTGCCATTACCGACAACTCTGGAAACACCATATATTTT. Its protein is CAITDNSGNTIYF.

The chain carries TRBV18 and TRBJ2-1; the D is unclear. This CDR3 is 13 amino acids long. In germline, CDR1 is KGHSH, CDR2 LQKENI. The V end lost 3 bases, the J end lost 8 bases, and 11 bases lay between the germline ends. DNA of the CDR3: TGTGCCAGCTCACCCTGGGCGATGGATGAGCAGTTCTTC. The encoded protein is CASSPWAMDEQFF.

This clone has more than one count but fewer than ten. The rearrangement joins TRBV6-5 to TRBJ2-7; the D gene is possibly TRBD1 (6 bases). V gave up 0 bases and J gave up 3 bases, with 15 bases separating them. Germline loops: CDR1 MNHEY, CDR2 SVGAGI. The CDR3 is 16 amino acids. The CDR3 DNA follows: TGTGCCAGCAGTTACTCATACAGGGTGAGTGGCTACGAGCAGTACTTC. It codes for CASSYSYRVSGYEQYF.

Regarding this clone: The same CDR3 is also encoded by other DNA sequences in this sample. The V and J genes are TRBV15 and TRBJ1-5; D gene uncertain. This CDR3 region has 13 residues. Between the trimmed V and J ends, which lost 0 bases and 7 bases, there was a span of 7 bases. The germline V gene encodes CDR1 LNHNV and CDR2 YYDKDF (reference sequence). The CDR3 DNA is TGTGCCACCAGCAGAGATCTTTTGCAGCCCCAGCATTTT. Translated: CATSRDLLQPQHF. Based on the CDR3 plus reference TRBV15 and TRBJ1-5, the full variable domain is DAMVIQNPRYQVTQFGKPVTLSCSQTLNHNVMYWYQQKSSQAPKLLFHYYDKDFNNEADTPDNFQSRRPNTSFCFLDIRSPGLGDTAMYLCATSRDLLQPQHFGDGTRLSIL.

A few counts support this clone. CDR3 protein: CASSQDRHEQFF. Here the CDR3 DNA reads TGTGCCAGCAGCCAAGACCGCCATGAGCAGTTCTTC. The rearrangement links TRBV4-2 to TRBJ2-1; D is unresolved. The CDR3 runs to 12 residues. Trimming pared 0 bases from V and 8 bases from J, leaving 5 bases between. Per germline, CDR1 LGHNA and CDR2 YNFKEQ.